This TCR beta chain comes out of a study of neurological immune-mediated disorders. Findings of the study overall: The expanded clones of different subjects shared no CDR3 amino acid sequences (suggesting private repertoires in all groups). Whereas HTLV-1-associated myelopathy showed the most TCR clonal expansion, multiple sclerosis showed the least, with levels below those of healthy controls.

Trimming left V 3 bases short and J 0 bases short, with 10 bases between. CDR3 length: 15 residues. CDR1 is KGHDR, CDR2 SFDVKD, per germline. 5'RACE employing 10-nucleotide random UMIs yielded the cDNA. TCRdb re-analysed the 5' RACE reads in MiXCR, keeping a single row per CDR3 protein. Found here are about 50,000 distinct CDR3 sequences, 10% of them singletons; the top ten hold roughly 1.6%. Time point noted: longitudinal time-point 1 (baseline). Healthy control samples came from blood bank volunteers in Maryland, USA. At least ten counts were recorded for this clonotype. The antigen remains unidentified.

This TCR was recovered from a woman aged 35 to 49 in good health. The chain uses TRBV24-1 and TRBJ2-5; unclear D gene. Material: PBMCs. CDR3 amino acids: CATSDPGPDQETQYF. The CDR3 DNA reads as TGTGCCACCAGTGATCCGGGCCCGGACCAAGAGACCCAGTACTTC.